One sample yielded the 17 T cell receptor beta chains listed below, sequenced in a study of regulatory T cells in long-lasting Graves disease (dated by TCRdb to 2020 to 2023). According to the study, the label for this sample's time point signals: persistent/refractory GD, antithyroid drugs over 5 years with positive TRAb. RNA was extracted from PBMCs in TRIzol for both TCR sequencing and RNA sequencing. Libraries were built with multiplex PCR. Sequencing was performed on an Illumina HiSeq 4000. To build TCR beta libraries, CDR3 regions were amplified by Arm-PCR using iRepertoire HTBI primers. The public reads were run again by TCRdb, first through fastp at Q25 and then through MiXCR, and only productive beta chains were kept. Each CDR3 protein appears once, grouped with its most common genes and DNA. Within this sample are around 400,000 distinct CDR3 sequences, with around 23% of them counted one time only. Around an eighth of the sample goes to the ten largest clones.

Sequences were derived from peripheral blood mononuclear cells (PBMCs), sampled when the disease was refractory, from a patient treated with antithyroid drugs. These receptors were obtained from a female donor with Graves disease.

V gene TRBV9 combines with J gene TRBJ1-3, with D uncertain. The V gene's germline CDR1 is SGDLS and CDR2 YYNGEE. This CDR3 has 17 residues. The ends were cut back, 4 bases at V and 1 base at J, with 18 bases in the middle. The CDR3 here is CASSSSWGGESGNTIYF. In nucleotides, the CDR3 is TGTGCCAGCAGCTCTAGTTGGGGTGGGGAGTCTGGAAACACCATATATTTT.

This clonotype was recorded many times. J is TRBJ2-6 and V is TRBV28; D perhaps matches TRBD1 (5 bases). CDR1 is MDHEN, CDR2 SYDVKM, per germline. The CDR3 consists of 15 residues. V dropped 6 bases and J dropped 4 bases, with 13 bases sitting between them. The CDR3 bases are TGTGCCAGCAGATCACAGGTCTCCGGGGCCAACGTCCTGACTTTC. Protein sequence: CASRSQVSGANVLTF.

The sample holds many counts of this clonotype. The J gene is TRBJ2-2, the V gene TRBV30; TRBD1 matches at 12 bases. CDR1 is GTSNPN and CDR2 is SVGIG in the germline V gene (reference sequence). The CDR3 spans 15 residues. V dropped 3 bases and J dropped 7; count of bases not matched to a gene: 6. CDR3 loop: CAWRGDRGRGGELFF. CDR3 DNA: TGTGCCTGGAGGGGGGACAGGGGGCGTGGCGGGGAGCTGTTTTTT.

This clonotype appeared many times. J is TRBJ2-7 and V is TRBV2, with 7 bases that match TRBD1. J lost 2 bases, V lost 4 bases, and 5 bases had no gene match. The CDR3 has 14 amino acids. Germline V lookup: CDR1 SNHLY, CDR2 FYNNEI. The CDR3 loop is CASSAGRGTYEQYF. CDR3 bases: TGTGCCAGCAGTGCGGGCAGGGGGACCTACGAGCAGTACTTC.

This clonotype was observed at least ten times. The chain couples TRBV20-1 to TRBJ2-7, with 7 bases aligning to TRBD2. Germline CDR1 is DFQATT and CDR2 is SNEGSKA (reference sequence). The CDR3 runs to 15 residues. Unmatched junction bases numbered 8, after V lost 0 bases and J lost 3 bases. The CDR3 reads CSARELALMGYEQYF. As DNA, the CDR3 is TGCAGTGCTAGAGAACTAGCGCTTATGGGCTACGAGCAGTACTTC.

This clonotype was seen repeatedly, ten times or more. The chain couples TRBV2 to TRBJ1-5; 9 bases are a match to TRBD1. Germline V CDR1 and CDR2: SNHLY, FYNNEI. The ends lost 5 bases at V and 3 bases at J; junction bases unmatched: 2. This CDR3 contains 14 residues. CDR3 sequence reads: CASSRTGDNQPQHF. The DNA for the CDR3 is TGTGCCAGCAGTCGGACAGGGGACAATCAGCCCCAGCATTTT. The variable domain in full, completed from reference TRBV2 and TRBJ1-5, reads EPEVTQTPSHQVTQMGQEVILRCVPISNHLYFYWYRQILGQKVEFLVSFYNNEISEKSEIFDDQFSVERPDGSNFTLKIRSTKLEDSAMYFCASSRTGDNQPQHFGDGTRLSIL.

This clonotype came up many times. The chain is built from TRBV2 and TRBJ2-5; 11 positions match TRBD2. The junction had 5 bases not matched to a gene; V was cut back by 5 bases and J by 3 bases. From germline, CDR1 is SNHLY and CDR2 FYNNEI. The CDR3 loop spans 15 amino acids. CDR3 residues: CASSTTSGRKETQYF. CDR3 DNA: TGTGCCAGCAGTACAACTAGCGGGAGAAAAGAGACCCAGTACTTC.

This clonotype was seen a few times. The V and J genes are TRBV5-4 and TRBJ2-5; 12 bases align to TRBD1. The CDR3 length is 15 residues. Germline V CDR1 and CDR2: SGHNT, YYREEE (reference sequence). V lost 4 bases, J lost 3 bases, and 4 bases stayed unmatched. The CDR3 DNA is TGTGCCAGCAGCATAGGGACAGGGGGCGAAGAGACCCAGTACTTC. This encodes CASSIGTGGEETQYF.

This clonotype was detected ten times or more. This rearrangement joins TRBV11-2 to TRBJ2-4, with D possibly being TRBD1 (5 bases). The ends were cut back, 5 bases at V and 0 bases at J, with 14 bases in the middle. This CDR3 region has 16 residues. Looked up from germline, CDR1 is SGHAT and CDR2 is FQNNGV. Here the CDR3 DNA reads TGTGCCAGCAGCCAGCAGGGTACAGTAGCCAAAAACATTCAGTACTTC. Protein product: CASSQQGTVAKNIQYF.

The table lists this clonotype with a count of one. The chain joins TRBV13 to TRBJ1-5; perhaps TRBD1 as D (5 bases). The CDR3 extends over 12 amino acids. In germline, CDR1 is PRHDT, CDR2 FYEKMQ (reference sequence). The ends were cut back, 3 bases at V and 7 bases at J, with 7 bases in the middle. The CDR3 nucleotides are TGTGCCAGCAGCTTCGAGGGGCAGCCCCAGCATTTT. Protein product: CASSFEGQPQHF.

This chain joins TRBV7-2 and TRBJ2-3; D could derive from TRBD1 or TRBD2 (6 bases each). The V gene's germline CDR1 is SGHTA and CDR2 FQGNSA. The V gene lost 11 bases and the J gene lost 4 bases, with 13 bases spanning the gap. This CDR3 is built from 12 residues. CDR3: CAVEGGADTQYF. CDR3 DNA sequence: TGTGCCGTTGAGGGGGGTGCAGATACGCAGTATTTT.

This clonotype has just a few counts. This chain uses TRBV6-4 with TRBJ1-6, with no clear D. Germline loops: CDR1 MRHNA, CDR2 SNTAGT. This CDR3 region has 16 residues. Trimming removed 3 bases from V and 11 bases from J, with 20 bases in between. Here the CDR3 DNA reads TGTGCCAGCAGTGAGAAGGTTTATCAGTCGGGGACACCCCTCCACTTT. Translating it yields CASSEKVYQSGTPLHF.

J is TRBJ1-5 and V is TRBV12-3 or TRBV12-4; D remains unclear. V gave up 6 bases and J gave up 5 bases, with 14 bases separating them. The CDR3 contains 14 residues. The CDR3 DNA reads as TGTGCCAGCAGCCCCCCGGGGAGAGATCAGCCCCAGCATTTT. Residues: CASSPPGRDQPQHF.

As for this clonotype: No conserved phenylalanine or tryptophan ends this CDR3, so it is likely a read error. The chain couples TRBV5-1 to TRBJ1-5; unclear D gene. The CDR3 length is 15 residues. Germline-derived CDR1 and CDR2 are SGHRS and YFSETQ. This CDR3 is CASSLDGDSNQPQHL. CDR3 bases: TGCGCCAGCAGCTTGGATGGGGATAGCAACCAGCCCCAGCATCTT.

Written as DNA, the CDR3 is TGTGCCAGCAGCCATTCTAGCGACGGCTACGAGCAGTACTTC. It translates to CASSHSSDGYEQYF. The rearrangement uses TRBV4-2 and TRBJ2-7; D is perhaps TRBD2 (6 bases). Deletions cut 3 bases from V and 3 bases from J, with 12 bases between. Looked up from germline, CDR1 is LGHNA and CDR2 is YNFKEQ. The CDR3 contains 14 residues.

For this clonotype: Given a much more abundant clone one base away, this may be a read error. The V call is TRBV24-1, the J call TRBJ2-6; 8 bases map to TRBD1. Germline-derived CDR1 and CDR2 are KGHDR and SFDVKD. The CDR3 contains 18 residues. This CDR3 reads CAASAPGTGLSGANVLTF. DNA for the CDR3: TGTGCCGCCAGTGCCCCCGGGACAGGCCTCTCTGGGGCCAACGTCCTGACTTTC.

This clonotype was detected many times. The chain has TRBV20-1 and TRBJ1-2; no firm D call. This CDR3 has 11 amino acids. CDR1 DFQATT and CDR2 SNEGSKA come from the germline V gene (reference sequence). V lost 1 base to trimming and J lost 10 bases, with 10 bases between them. CDR3: CSARGGLTYTF. The DNA of the CDR3 is TGCAGTGCTAGAGGAGGGCTTACCTACACCTTC.